This TCR beta chain was retrieved from a study of T-cell reconstitution after alpha-beta-depleted transplantation in children. Study conclusions and caveats: Diversity of TCRbeta at day 60 was high in some patients, arising from surviving recipient T cells and thymic progenitors. From newly produced T cells came most of the T-cell counts and diversity one year after transplant.

This clonotype was counted at least ten times. Its antigen is not identified. Molecular barcoding with unique molecular identifiers was used for the TCRbeta library. TCRdb independently ran MiXCR on the PCR reads; one entry per CDR3 protein. The sample gives some 350,000 distinct CDR3 sequences, 15% to 20% of which show up once; 35% to 50% is in the top ten. This sequence was found in a male patient aged 2 to 10 who had a stem cell transplant for acute lymphoblastic leukemia, so the T cells may come from the graft donor. Source: PBMCs, mostly from graft donor cells, taken 360 days after TCRalphabeta/CD19-depleted stem cell transplant.

For the CDR3, the DNA is TGCGCCAGCAGCTTGCGGCTAGCGGAGAACAATGAGCAGTTCTTC. This gives the protein CASSLRLAENNEQFF. This chain links TRBV5-1 with TRBJ2-1; 7 bases fit TRBD2. Germline CDR1 and CDR2: SGHRS and YFSETQ. The CDR3 has 15 amino acids. J was trimmed by 5 bases and V by 1 base; bases with no gene match: 6.